This T cell receptor (beta chain) appears in the sequencing data of a study of memory CD4+ T cells and cytomegalovirus serostatus. Study-level information: Healthy Belgian adult donors included fewer than 10 CMV-positive and 24 CMV-negative people.

Single viable CD3+CD4+CD8-CD45RO+ cells were sorted as the memory CD4+ T cells. Serum IgG to CMV pp150, pp28, p38 and p52 defined serostatus. After thawing, CD4+ T cells were positively selected. With regard to this clone: Its target is unknown.

General study points: Each of 67 CMV-associated TCRbeta sequences occurred in one to five individuals.

The CDR3 contains 17 residues. Germline loops: CDR1 MGHRA, CDR2 YSYEKL. TCRdb keeps only in-frame clones here, not all; method: immunoSEQ multiplex PCR. The sample records some 65,000 clones, about 78% being singletons. The chain uses TRBV4-1 and TRBJ2-5; no firm D call. The DNA end favors TRBJ2-7, so the J call may be wrong. The clonotype comes from an adult in good health and CMV-seronegative. Some clones in this sample may be carry-over from other donors' samples. Sequenced material: memory CD4+ T cells from blood. The CDR3 reads CASSQDGQIQNPYEQYF. The CDR3 nucleotides read TGCGCCAGCAGCCAAGATGGGCAGATCCAGAACCCCTACGAGCAGTACTTC.